The sequence of this T cell receptor (beta chain) was determined in a study of OX40 agonist ivuxolimab in advanced cancers. Study in general: Ivuxolimab was delivered to patients intravenously every 2 weeks at doses spanning 0.01 to 10 mg/kg. Whole-study findings and limits: Compared with others, partial responders at 0.1-3.0 mg/kg displayed clonal expansion among the lowest. Averaged across samples, CD8+ T cells carried more expanded clones than CD4+ did. At 0.1 to 3.0 mg/kg and by week 6, CD4+ and CD8+ T cells in the blood had expanded clonally.

Profiling relied on immunoSEQ multiplex PCR, and the TCRdb table lists in-frame clones only, not all of them. Found here are tens of thousands of clones, about 90% of them singletons; the top ten hold roughly 3.5%. With respect to this clone: Its antigen is currently unknown.

In germline, CDR1 is KGHSH, CDR2 LQKENI. The CDR3 has 16 amino acids. V was cut by 3 bases and J by 0 bases, with 13 bases left in between. Sequenced here: CD4+ or CD8+ T cells sorted from blood, sampled in a trial of the OX40 agonist ivuxolimab. V gene TRBV18 combines with J gene TRBJ2-3; D gene unclear. This TCR derives from an adult with an advanced solid tumor such as melanoma, head and neck, liver or kidney cancer. Here the CDR3 DNA reads TGTGCCAGCTCACCCTGGCAAGCGCAAAGCACAGATACGCAGTATTTT. Amino acid sequence: CASSPWQAQSTDTQYF.